This T cell receptor (beta chain) was recovered during a study of T cell clones after liver transplantation. Study-level information: Blood was drawn pre-transplant, before withdrawal, and after full or failed withdrawal. Broader study findings: Low donor cell numbers restricted donor-reactive repertoire measurement in two subjects. Compared with third party-reactive sequences, donor-reactive ones declined more, independent of withdrawal success.

Turning to this clone: Its matching antigen is unknown.

The CDR3 is 14 residues long. Germline V gene sequence: CDR1 MDHEN, CDR2 SYDVKM. V trimming: 4 bases; J trimming: 5 bases; junction bases outside the gene matches: 6. The repertoire was sequenced with immunoSEQ multiplex PCR; TCRdb's copy has only in-frame clones and lacks some. The data hold some 59,000 clones, with over 55% observed a single time. The TCR sequence derives from a human donor who received a liver transplant. Material: CD4+ T cells from blood, obtained before liver transplant. This sequence joins TRBV28 and TRBJ2-7, with 9 bases fitting TRBD2. The CDR3 region has the DNA TGTGCCAGCAGTTCTCCTAGCGGGGATAACGAGCAGTACTTC. Protein: CASSSPSGDNEQYF. Based on the CDR3 plus reference TRBV28 and TRBJ2-7, the full variable domain is DVKVTQSSRYLVKRTGEKVFLECVQDMDHENMFWYRQDPGLGLRLIYFSYDVKMKEKGDIPEGYSVSREKKERFSLILESASTNQTSMYLCASSSPSGDNEQYFGPGTRLTVT.